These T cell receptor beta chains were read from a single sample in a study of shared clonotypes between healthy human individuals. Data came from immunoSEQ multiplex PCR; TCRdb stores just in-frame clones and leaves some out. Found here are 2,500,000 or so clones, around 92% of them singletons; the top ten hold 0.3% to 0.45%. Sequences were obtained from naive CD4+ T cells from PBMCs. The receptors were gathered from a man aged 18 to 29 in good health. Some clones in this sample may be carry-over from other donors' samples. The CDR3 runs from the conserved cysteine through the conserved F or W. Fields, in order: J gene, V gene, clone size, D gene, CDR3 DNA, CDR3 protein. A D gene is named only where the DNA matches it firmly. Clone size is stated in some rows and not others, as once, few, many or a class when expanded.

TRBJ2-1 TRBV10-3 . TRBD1 TGTGCCATCAGTAGGGACAGGGCCGATGAGCAGTTCTTC CAISRDRADEQFF
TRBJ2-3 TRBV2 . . TGTGCCAGCAGTGTAACTAGCAACACAGATACGCAGTATTTT CASSVTSNTDTQYF
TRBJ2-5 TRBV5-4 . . TGTGCCAGCAGCTTGGCCGGTAGGAGCTGGCAAGAGACCCAGTACTTC CASSLAGRSWQETQYF
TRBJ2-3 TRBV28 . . TGTGCCAGCAGTCCCAGGGACCATACGCAGTATTTT CASSPRDHTQYF
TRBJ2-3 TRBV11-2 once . TGTGCCAGCAGCCTAGGATTTAGCGGGACAGGGTTCACAGATACGCAGTATTTT CASSLGFSGTGFTDTQYF
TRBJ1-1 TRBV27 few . TGTGCCAGCACCAATGATTATAGGAACACTGAAGCTTTCTTT CASTNDYRNTEAFF
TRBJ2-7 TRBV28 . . TGTGCCGTAACCCCCCAGGCACTAAAAAGGGACGAGCAGTACTTC CAVTPQALKRDEQYF
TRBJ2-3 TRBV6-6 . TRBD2 TGTGCCAGCACTAGCGGGAGGGCCCCAGATACGCAGTATTTT CASTSGRAPDTQYF
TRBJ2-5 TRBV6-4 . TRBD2 TGTGCCAGCAGTGACGAGCCTAGCGGAAAAGAGACCCAGTACTTC CASSDEPSGKETQYF
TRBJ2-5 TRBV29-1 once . TGCAGCGTGGTACGGGACGGTCAAGAGACCCAGTACTTC CSVVRDGQETQYF
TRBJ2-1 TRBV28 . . TGTGCCAGCAGTTTACGGAAGACTCATTACAATGAGCAGTTCTTC CASSLRKTHYNEQFF
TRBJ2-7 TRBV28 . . TGTGCCAGCAACCCGAGGCAGGGAACAAGGCAGTACTTC CASNPRQGTRQYF
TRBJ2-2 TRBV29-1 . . TGCAGCGTCGGCACAGGAACGAACACCGGGGAGCTGTTTTTT CSVGTGTNTGELFF
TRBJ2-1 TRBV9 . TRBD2 TGTGCCAGCAGCGTAGGCGGTAGCGGGAGTTTTAATGAGCAGTTCTTC CASSVGGSGSFNEQFF
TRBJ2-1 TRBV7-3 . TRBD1 TGTGCCAGCAGCTTAACGGGACAGGGTTACAATGAGCAGTTCTTC CASSLTGQGYNEQFF
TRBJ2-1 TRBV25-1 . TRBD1 TGTGCCAGCAGTGAACGACAGGGGGCATACAATGAGCAGTTCTTC CASSERQGAYNEQFF
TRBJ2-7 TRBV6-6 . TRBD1 TGTGCCAGCAGTGGTGGACAGGGGTCCTACGAGCAGTACTTC CASSGGQGSYEQYF
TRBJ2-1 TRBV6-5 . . TGTGCCAGCAGTTACTTTGGGGGTATGGAGCAGTTCTTC CASSYFGGMEQFF
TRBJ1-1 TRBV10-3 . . TGTGCCATCAATGGCCCTGGGACTGAAGCTTTCTTT CAINGPGTEAFF
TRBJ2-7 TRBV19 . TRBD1 TGTGCCAGTTCGGGGACAGGGGCTTTCTACGAGCAGTACTTC CASSGTGAFYEQYF
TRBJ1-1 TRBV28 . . TGTGCCAGCATATCCGGGACAACTGAAGCTTTCTTT CASISGTTEAFF
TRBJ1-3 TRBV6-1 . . TGTGCCACGGGCCGAGGGTCCTCTGGAAACACCATATATTTT CATGRGSSGNTIYF
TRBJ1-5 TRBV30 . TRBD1 TGTGCCTCGTCCCATCCTTCCGGGACAGCGAGATCTCAGCCCCAGCATTTT CASSHPSGTARSQPQHF
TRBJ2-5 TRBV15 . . TGTGCTTCGGGACGGGTACAAGAGACCCAGTACTTC CASGRVQETQYF
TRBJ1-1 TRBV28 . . TGTGCCAGCAGCCCCTTCGGGGGACAAGGTAGAGGCACTGAAGCTTTCTTT CASSPFGGQGRGTEAFF
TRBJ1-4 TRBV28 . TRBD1 TGTGCCAGCAGCTTGACAGGGGCTGGCGCAACTAATGAAAAACTGTTTTTT CASSLTGAGATNEKLFF
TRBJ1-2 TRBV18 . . TGTGCCAGCTCACCCCGGGGAGGGGGTACCTATGGCTACACCTTC CASSPRGGGTYGYTF
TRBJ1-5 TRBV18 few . TGTGCCAGCTCACCCGGGCAACAGGGACAGCCCCAGCATTTT CASSPGQQGQPQHF
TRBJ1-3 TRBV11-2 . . TGTGCCAGCAGCCCCTATCTTAACACCATATATTTT CASSPYLNTIYF
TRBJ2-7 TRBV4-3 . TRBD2 TGCGCCAGCAGCCAAGGTTTGAGTGCTAGCGGGAGTCGAGGCTACGAGCAGTACTTC CASSQGLSASGSRGYEQYF
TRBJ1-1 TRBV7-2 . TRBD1 TGTGCCAGCAGCTTATCGACAGGGACCCTTACGAACACTGAAGCTTTCTTT CASSLSTGTLTNTEAFF
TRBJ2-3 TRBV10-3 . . TGTGCCATCCGACCGACAGTCACAGATACGCAGTATTTT CAIRPTVTDTQYF
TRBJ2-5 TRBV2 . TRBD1 TGTGCCAGCAGCCGGTCCGCAGGGGGAGAGACCCAGTACTTC CASSRSAGGETQYF
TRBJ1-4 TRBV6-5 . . TGTGCCAGCAGTTACGGCAGGCGGAATGAAAAACTGTTTTTT CASSYGRRNEKLFF
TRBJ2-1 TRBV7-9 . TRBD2 TGTGCCAGCAGCTTAGGTAGCGGGAGACCCTACAATGAGCAGTTCTTC CASSLGSGRPYNEQFF
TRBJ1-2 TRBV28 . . TGTGCCAGCAGAGCCATGTCGGTCAGCGGCTACACCTTC CASRAMSVSGYTF
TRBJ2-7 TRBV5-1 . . TGCGCCAGCAGCACCCAGGACAGTCAGATTTACGAGCAGTACTTC CASSTQDSQIYEQYF
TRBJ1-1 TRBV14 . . TGTGCCAGCAGCCAAGGATACACTGAAGCTTTCTTT CASSQGYTEAFF
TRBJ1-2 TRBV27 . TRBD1 TGTGCCAGCAGTTTTTACCCGTGGGACAGCCCTGCTAACTATGGCTACACCTTC CASSFYPWDSPANYGYTF
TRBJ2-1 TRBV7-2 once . TGTGCCAGCAGCCCACAGGATCTAGCGAGGAATGAGCAGTTCTTC CASSPQDLARNEQFF
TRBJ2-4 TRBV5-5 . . TGTGCCAGCAGCTTGGGCGCAAACATTCAGTACTTC CASSLGANIQYF
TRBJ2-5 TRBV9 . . TGTGCCAGCAGCGCCCCGGGACACCCGACCCAAGAGACCCAGTACTTC CASSAPGHPTQETQYF